This T cell receptor beta chain was recovered during a study of blood T cell repertoires in COVID-19. The wider study: Acute and convalescent COVID-19 specimens originated in the United States, Italy and Spain. T cells, B-cell-depleted T cells, or PBMCs provided the cDNA or gDNA that served as material.

Assay used: immunoSEQ multiplex PCR; TCRdb lists only in-frame clones, some missing. Here the sample spans about 280,000 clones, 70% to 90% being singletons. Germline loops: CDR1 MDHEN, CDR2 SYDVKM. This CDR3 comprises 13 residues. J gave up 12 bases and V 1 base, and 9 bases lay outside the gene matches. Patients of the Seattle cohort, enrolled during active infection, were followed longitudinally. This TCR was sampled from a woman between 65 and 79 years old with COVID-19, enrolled during active disease. This rearrangement joins TRBV28 to TRBJ2-7; 7 bases line up with TRBD1. The specimen was peripheral blood. CDR3 nucleotides: TGTGCCAGCAGTTTATCCCGACAGGGCCAAGGGTACTTC. This encodes CASSLSRQGQGYF.